The 10 T cell receptor beta chains listed next were all sequenced from one sample in a study of blood T cells in healthy people across ages. A second PCR, run for roughly 7 to 12 cycles, used a sample-barcoded 5' primer plus a J-beta primer mix. Using its own MiXCR run on the 5' RACE reads, TCRdb lists one record per CDR3 protein. The sample lists hundreds of thousands of distinct CDR3 sequences, approximately 65% seen once, with 28% in the top ten. Sequenced: blood. The receptor source for this set is a man younger than 45 in good health.

The chain carries TRBV25-1 and TRBJ2-7, with TRBD1 matching over 12 bases. The assigned J gene may be wrong: the sequence end matches TRBJ2-5 better. This CDR3 has 17 residues. Germline V gives CDR1 MGHDK, CDR2 SYGVNS. CDR3 sequence: CASSEKSGTGGAETQYF. The CDR3 region has the DNA TGTGCCAGCAGTGAAAAATCCGGGACAGGGGGCGCAGAGACCCAGTACTTC.

The chain recombines TRBV12-3 or TRBV12-4 with TRBJ1-4, with D uncertain. The ends were cut back, 7 bases at V and 8 bases at J, with 11 bases in the middle. This CDR3 spans 12 amino acids. This CDR3 is CASTNTAEKLFF. The CDR3 DNA is TGTGCCAGCACCAACACGGCCGAAAAACTGTTTTTT.

The rearrangement joins TRBV6-2 or TRBV6-3 to TRBJ2-1, with 8 nucleotides matching TRBD2. The trim removed 6 bases at V and 6 bases at J, leaving 13 bases unmatched. From germline, CDR1 is MNHEY and CDR2 SVGEGT. The CDR3 length is 16 residues. The CDR3 coding sequence is TGTGCCAGCAGAGTTGCGCGTAGCGGGATCGGCAATGAGCAGTTCTTC. Protein product: CASRVARSGIGNEQFF.

This chain links TRBV4-2 with TRBJ1-2; D perhaps matches TRBD1 (5 bases). This CDR3 has 15 residues. V was clipped by 4 bases and J by 5 bases, with 17 bases between them. CDR1 is LGHNA and CDR2 is YNFKEQ in the germline V gene. For the CDR3, the DNA is TGTGCCAGCAGCCCGGAGAACAGGAAAGTATATGGCTACACCTTC. This sequence encodes CASSPENRKVYGYTF.

V is TRBV25-1 and J is TRBJ2-5; the D is unclear. V lost 0 bases, J lost 11 bases, and 13 bases lay in between. The CDR3 runs 13 residues. Germline V gives CDR1 MGHDK, CDR2 SYGVNS. The CDR3 DNA is TGTGCCAGCAGTGAATACAGTGACAATGAGCAGTACTTC. Translating gives CASSEYSDNEQYF. Full variable domain (missing parts from reference TRBV25-1 and TRBJ2-5): EADIYQTPRYLVIGTGKKITLECSQTMGHDKMYWYQQDPGMELHLIHYSYGVNSTEKGDLSSESTVSRIRTEHFPLTLESARPSHTSQYLCASSEYSDNEQYFGPGTRLLVL.

The chain combines TRBV7-2 with TRBJ2-7; a possible D gene is TRBD1 (6 bases). Germline V lookup: CDR1 SGHTA, CDR2 FQGNSA. The CDR3 totals 14 residues. V was trimmed by 5 bases and J by 5 bases, leaving 16 bases between them. CDR3: CASSPTRGLHEQYF. DNA of the CDR3: TGTGCCAGCAGCCCGACCAGGGGCCTCCACGAGCAGTACTTC.

This clonotype showed up just a few times. The CDR3 sequence is CASSRVAGANVLTF. DNA of the CDR3: TGTGCCAGTAGTAGAGTAGCCGGGGCCAACGTCCTGACTTTC. The chain links TRBV7-6 to TRBJ2-6; D remains unclear. V was clipped by 9 bases and J by 4 bases, with 13 bases between them. Germline V gene sequence: CDR1 SGHVS, CDR2 FNYEAQ. This CDR3 contains 14 residues.

This clonotype showed up just a few times. The J gene is TRBJ2-4, the V gene TRBV9, with unresolved D. The CDR3 runs 15 residues. V dropped 0 bases and J dropped 0 bases, with 7 bases sitting between them. Germline values: CDR1 SGDLS, CDR2 YYNGEE. The CDR3 region has the DNA TGTGCCAGCAGCGTAGATAGCCTAGCCAAAAACATTCAGTACTTC. Residues: CASSVDSLAKNIQYF. Full variable domain (remainder filled in from reference TRBV9 and TRBJ2-4): DSGVTQTPKHLITATGQRVTLRCSPRSGDLSVYWYQQSLDQGLQFLIQYYNGEERAKGNILERFSAQQFPDLHSELNLSSLELGDSALYFCASSVDSLAKNIQYFGAGTRLSVL.

This rearrangement joins TRBV9 to TRBJ2-3; D is tentatively TRBD1 or TRBD2 (6 bases each). The ends were cut back, 2 bases at V and 5 bases at J, with 12 bases in the middle. The CDR3 has 14 residues. From germline, CDR1 is SGDLS and CDR2 YYNGEE. CDR3 amino acids: CASSVGGLGDTQYF. The CDR3 bases are TGTGCCAGCAGCGTGGGGGGCCTTGGAGATACGCAGTATTTT.

This clonotype was found a few times. This rearrangement joins TRBV12-3 or TRBV12-4 to TRBJ1-2, with D perhaps matching TRBD1 (5 bases). V was clipped by 5 bases and J by 0 bases, with 16 bases between them. CDR3 length: 16 amino acids. CDR3 sequence: CASSLPHMTANYGYTF. The CDR3 coding sequence is TGTGCCAGCAGTCTTCCCCATATGACAGCTAACTATGGCTACACCTTC.